This TCR beta chain is from a study of cytomegalovirus exposure and HLA in healthy donors. V lost 6 bases and J 2 bases, leaving 11 bases between the germline ends. CDR1 is MDHEN and CDR2 is SYDVKM in the germline V gene. The CDR3 length is 14 residues. PCR amplification relied on 60 Vbeta primers (plus 13 Jbeta primers). Clones were read by immunoSEQ multiplex PCR, and TCRdb kept only the in-frame ones, dropping some. The repertoire holds around 92,000 clones, 65% to 75% seen once, with 11% to 15% in the top ten. Whole-study results and caveats: A prior analysis recorded that most TCR beta V segments were productive about 87% or about 30% of the time. In a later analysis, donors in an Asian-associated ancestry cluster reportedly had fewer N-insertions in productive TCRs than the cohort mean. TCR beta V- and J-gene trimming, according to a later analysis, was linked to a missense DCLRE1C variant.

With regard to this clone: The antigen remains unidentified.

The sequenced sample consisted of PBMCs. V gene TRBV28 combines with J gene TRBJ2-1; D perhaps matches TRBD2 (5 bases). This TCR derives from a woman aged 70 to 79 in good health and CMV-seropositive. DNA for the CDR3: TGTGCCAGCAGGCCGGGGTCAACCTACAATGAGCAGTTCTTC. Amino acid sequence: CASRPGSTYNEQFF.